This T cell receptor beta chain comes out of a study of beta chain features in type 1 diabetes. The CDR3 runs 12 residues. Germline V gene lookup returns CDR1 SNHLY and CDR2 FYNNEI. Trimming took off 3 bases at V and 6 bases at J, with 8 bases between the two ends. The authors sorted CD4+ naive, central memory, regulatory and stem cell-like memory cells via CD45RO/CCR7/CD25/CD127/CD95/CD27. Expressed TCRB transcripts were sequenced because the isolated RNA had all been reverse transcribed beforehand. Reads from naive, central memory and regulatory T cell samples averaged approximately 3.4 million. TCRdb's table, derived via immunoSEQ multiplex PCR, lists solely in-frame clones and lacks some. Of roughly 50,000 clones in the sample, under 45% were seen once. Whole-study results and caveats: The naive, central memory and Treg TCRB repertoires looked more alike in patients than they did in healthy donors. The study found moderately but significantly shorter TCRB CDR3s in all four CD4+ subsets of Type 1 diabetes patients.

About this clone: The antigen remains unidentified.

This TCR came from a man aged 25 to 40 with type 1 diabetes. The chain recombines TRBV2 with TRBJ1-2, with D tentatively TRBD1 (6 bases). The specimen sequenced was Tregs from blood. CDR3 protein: CASSDRGHGYTF. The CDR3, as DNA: TGTGCCAGCAGTGACAGGGGCCATGGCTACACCTTC.